The 15 T cell receptor beta chains below all came from one sample that was sequenced in a study of cytomegalovirus exposure and HLA in healthy donors. Sequenced by immunoSEQ multiplex PCR; TCRdb stores in-frame clones only, minus some. In the table there are roughly 60,000 clones, 95% of which are singletons. The sample consisted of PBMCs. These receptors were taken from a woman aged 18-29 years in good health and CMV-seropositive.

The chain carries TRBV7-9 and TRBJ1-2; tentatively, D is TRBD1 (6 bases). The V gene's germline CDR1 is SEHNR and CDR2 FQNEAQ (reference sequence). CDR3 size: 13 residues. V was shortened by 1 base and J by 8 bases, with 11 bases between the two germline ends. The CDR3 bases are TGTGCCAGCAGCTTAGACGCCAGGGGAGGCTACACCTTC. This encodes CASSLDARGGYTF.

The chain is built from TRBV11-1 and TRBJ1-2; 7 positions agree with TRBD1. J was trimmed by 1 base and V by 5 bases; bases with no gene match: 16. The CDR3 covers 18 residues. Germline CDR1 SGHAT, CDR2 FQDESV (reference sequence). In nucleotides, the CDR3 is TGTGCCAGCAGCCCCACCGGGACAGCGATGATGATTAACTATGGCTACACCTTC. Protein: CASSPTGTAMMINYGYTF.

This clone was counted once. The V and J genes are TRBV19 and TRBJ2-3; maybe TRBD1 (5 bases). V shed 4 bases and J shed 0 bases, with 11 bases lying between them. The CDR3 contains 15 residues. CDR1 LNHDA and CDR2 SQIVND come from the germline V gene (reference sequence). The CDR3 is CASSKQEGSTDTQYF. CDR3 DNA: TGTGCCAGTAGTAAACAGGAAGGGAGCACAGATACGCAGTATTTT.

The rearrangement joins TRBV11-3 to TRBJ2-7; TRBD1 might be the D (5 bases). There are 17 residues in the CDR3. With 1 base removed from V and 0 bases from J, the gap between germline ends came to 16 bases. Germline values: CDR1 SGHNT, CDR2 YENEEA. The CDR3 coding sequence is TGTGCCAGCAGCTTAGGGTCCTTGAGCGACAGCTCCTACGAGCAGTACTTC. Its protein product is CASSLGSLSDSSYEQYF. Full variable domain (rest looked up from reference TRBV11-3 and TRBJ2-7): EAGVVQSPRYKIIEKKQPVAFWCNPISGHNTLYWYLQNLGQGPELLIRYENEEAVDDSQLPKDRFSAERLKGVDSTLKIQPAELGDSAVYLCASSLGSLSDSSYEQYFGPGTRLTVT.

The CDR3 bases are TGTGCCAGCTCACGACAGGGGTTTTTGGACGAGCAGTACTTC. This codes for CASSRQGFLDEQYF. The chain carries TRBV18 and TRBJ2-7; 8 bases line up with TRBD1. Germline CDR1 and CDR2: KGHSH and LQKENI. Unmatched junction bases numbered 7, after V lost 4 bases and J lost 5 bases. The CDR3 sequence is 14 residues long.

Points on this clone: At the DNA level, this CDR3 is encoded by other sequences in the same sample as well. V and J are TRBV9 and TRBJ2-1, with 10 bases identical to TRBD2. Unmatched junction bases numbered 5, after V lost 8 bases and J lost 0 bases. The CDR3 spans 15 residues. CDR1 and CDR2 from the germline V gene are SGDLS and YYNGEE. CDR3 coding DNA: TGTGCCAGTTCCTCTAGCGGGAGCTCCTACAATGAGCAGTTCTTC. Translating gives CASSSSGSSYNEQFF.

The V and J genes are TRBV4-1 and TRBJ2-7; possible D gene TRBD2, 5 bases. The V gene's germline CDR1 is MGHRA and CDR2 YSYEKL. V was cut by 0 bases and J by 6 bases, with 18 bases left in between. This CDR3 comprises 16 residues. This CDR3 reads CASSQDPRLKSLEQYF. CDR3 in DNA: TGCGCCAGCAGCCAAGATCCTAGACTAAAGTCGCTCGAGCAGTACTTC.

V is TRBV18 and J is TRBJ1-4, with unresolved D. V was clipped by 3 bases and J by 0 bases, with 5 bases between them. Germline V lookup: CDR1 KGHSH, CDR2 LQKENI. The CDR3 length is 14 residues. The CDR3 region is CASSPRATNEKLFF. DNA for the CDR3: TGTGCCAGCTCACCTCGTGCAACTAATGAAAAACTGTTTTTT.

The J gene is TRBJ2-1, the V gene TRBV9; 9 positions match TRBD1. Looked up from germline, CDR1 is SGDLS and CDR2 is YYNGEE. Trimming cost V 4 bases and J 0 bases; bases outside gene matches: 5. The CDR3 covers 16 residues. The CDR3 sequence is CASSPQGQGSYNEQFF. The CDR3 bases are TGTGCCAGCAGCCCCCAGGGACAGGGCTCCTACAATGAGCAGTTCTTC.

The CDR3 region is CASSLEGASRNGELFF. Here the CDR3 DNA reads TGCGCCAGCAGCTTAGAGGGGGCAAGTAGGAACGGGGAGCTGTTTTTT. This rearrangement joins TRBV5-1 to TRBJ2-2; TRBD1 matches 7 bases. V trimming: 2 bases; J trimming: 7 bases; junction bases outside the gene matches: 11. Germline loops: CDR1 SGHRS, CDR2 YFSETQ. The length of the CDR3 is 16 residues.

V usage is TRBV5-6 and J usage is TRBJ2-3; 14 positions match TRBD2. Germline V gives CDR1 SGHDT, CDR2 YYEEEE. The CDR3 extends over 16 amino acids. V was pared by 2 bases and J by 7 bases, with 6 bases of the junction left unmatched. The DNA for the CDR3 is TGTGCCAGCAGCTTACGACTAGCGGGAGGGGACTATACGCAGTATTTT. It translates to CASSLRLAGGDYTQYF.

The chain joins TRBV30 to TRBJ2-5, with 8 bases aligning to TRBD1. The germline V gene encodes CDR1 GTSNPN and CDR2 SVGIG (reference sequence). CDR3 length: 16 amino acids. The V and J ends lost 3 bases and 7 bases, in that order; junction bases with no gene match: 16. This chain's CDR3 is CAWRPLGQGGGVTQYF. DNA for the CDR3: TGTGCCTGGAGGCCCCTCGGACAGGGCGGAGGTGTGACCCAGTACTTC.

The rearrangement links TRBV4-3 to TRBJ1-3, with 9 nucleotides matching TRBD1. The CDR3 runs to 15 residues. Trimming at V came to 4 bases and at J to 1 base, leaving 2 bases not matched to a gene. Germline values: CDR1 LGHNA, CDR2 YSLEER. This CDR3 reads CASSLGQGSGNTIYF. The CDR3 DNA reads TGCGCCAGCAGCCTCGGACAGGGGTCTGGAAACACCATATATTTT.

This chain links TRBV5-1 with TRBJ2-6, with 9 bases identical to TRBD1. This CDR3 contains 16 residues. Looked up from germline, CDR1 is SGHRS and CDR2 is YFSETQ. With V trimmed by 0 bases and J by 2 bases, 0 bases remained unmatched. CDR3 nucleotide sequence: TGCGCCAGCAGCTTGGGACAGGGGGCTGGGGCCAACGTCCTGACTTTC. Protein sequence: CASSLGQGAGANVLTF.

This clone appeared a few times. The gene calls are TRBV5-1 and TRBJ2-7; a possible D gene is TRBD2 (5 bases). Germline V gene lookup returns CDR1 SGHRS and CDR2 YFSETQ. CDR3 size: 13 residues. V shed 6 bases and J shed 1 base, with 11 bases lying between them. The CDR3 DNA reads TGCGCCAGCAAACGAGGGAATTCCTACGAGCAGTACTTC. Amino acids: CASKRGNSYEQYF. The full variable domain, rest sourced from reference TRBV5-1 and TRBJ2-7, is KAGVTQTPRYLIKTRGQQVTLSCSPISGHRSVSWYQQTPGQGLQFLFEYFSETQRNKGNFPGRFSGRQFSNSRSEMNVSTLELGDSALYLCASKRGNSYEQYFGPGTRLTVT.